Presented here are 30 T cell receptor beta chains from one specimen sequenced in a study of CD8 T cells in Susac syndrome. RNA amounts of roughly 0.5 to 1 ug underwent reverse transcription with random hexamers. Via MiXCR, TCRdb re-called the immunoSEQ multiplex PCR reads, giving one row per CDR3 protein. The repertoire holds about 81,000 distinct CDR3 sequences, approximately 93% seen once, with roughly 0.97% in the top ten. Sequencing input: CD8+ T cells from PBMCs. Receptors were obtained from a human donor with Susac syndrome.

This clonotype has only one observation. The V call is TRBV28, the J call TRBJ2-1, with TRBD2 identical over 8 bases. CDR1 and CDR2 from the germline V gene are MDHEN and SYDVKM. The V gene end was trimmed by 2 bases and the J gene end by 8 bases; junction bases not matched to a gene: 5. The CDR3 covers 14 residues. As DNA, the CDR3 is TGTGCCAGCAGTTTAAGGTCGGGAGGGGATGAGCAGTTCTTC. The encoded protein is CASSLRSGGDEQFF.

J is TRBJ2-7 and V is TRBV20-1; the match to TRBD2 covers 9 bases. V lost 5 bases to trimming and J lost 7 bases; unmatched junction nucleotides: 12. This CDR3 is built from 14 residues. The germline V gene encodes CDR1 DFQATT and CDR2 SNEGSKA (reference sequence). The DNA for the CDR3 is TGCAGTGCTCCCACCGTAGCGGGAGTGAGGGAGCAGTACTTC. Encoded protein: CSAPTVAGVREQYF.

This chain joins TRBV6-4 and TRBJ2-5, with no clear D. V lost 7 bases and J lost 5, with 8 bases in between. This CDR3 spans 11 amino acids. Germline values: CDR1 MRHNA, CDR2 SNTAGT. Here the CDR3 DNA reads TGTGCCAGCAAGCCTGGGGAGACCCAGTACTTC. Translated: CASKPGETQYF.

The V gene is TRBV28, the J gene TRBJ2-6, with D unclear. Trimming shortened V by 3 bases and J by 0 bases, and 3 bases separated the two germline ends. The CDR3 has 14 residues. Germline CDR1 reads MDHEN; CDR2 reads SYDVKM. Here the CDR3 reads CASSFHSGANVLTF. The CDR3 nucleotides are TGTGCCAGCAGTTTCCACTCTGGGGCCAACGTCCTGACTTTC.

The chain uses TRBV29-1 and TRBJ2-1, with 7 nucleotides matching TRBD2. The CDR3 sequence is 13 residues long. Germline CDR1 reads SQVTM; CDR2 reads ANQGSEA. V lost 0 bases to trimming and J lost 10 bases; unmatched junction nucleotides: 6. This CDR3 is CSVEEVGAGEQFF. The DNA for the CDR3 is TGCAGCGTTGAAGAAGTGGGAGCGGGGGAGCAGTTCTTC.

V gene TRBV30 combines with J gene TRBJ2-7; 10 nucleotides match TRBD1. J was trimmed by 5 bases and V by 0 bases; bases with no gene match: 10. CDR1 is GTSNPN, CDR2 SVGIG, per germline (reference sequence). This CDR3 has 16 amino acids. CDR3 sequence (DNA): TGTGCCTGGAGTGTCGGAGTCGGGACAGGGGACGACGAGCAGTACTTC. It encodes CAWSVGVGTGDDEQYF.

The table lists this clonotype with a count of one. The chain combines TRBV2 with TRBJ2-7; D ambiguous. Trimming stripped 3 bases from V and 2 bases from J, with 5 bases between. The CDR3 sequence is 12 residues long. Germline assignment: CDR1 SNHLY and CDR2 FYNNEI. The CDR3 nucleotides are TGTGCCAGCAGTGAGTATGCCTACGAGCAGTACTTC. The encoded protein is CASSEYAYEQYF.

The rearrangement joins TRBV20-1 to TRBJ2-7; 9 bases line up with TRBD1. V dropped 2 bases and J dropped 3; count of bases not matched to a gene: 8. Germline values: CDR1 DFQATT, CDR2 SNEGSKA (reference sequence). This CDR3 has 15 residues. DNA of the CDR3: TGCAGTGCTAGACCCCGGGACAGGGTATTCTACGAGCAGTACTTC. The encoded protein is CSARPRDRVFYEQYF.

This clonotype appeared once. The rearrangement joins TRBV5-1 to TRBJ1-1; D unclear. V gave up 2 bases and J gave up 1 base, with 6 bases separating them. The CDR3 extends over 13 amino acids. CDR1 is SGHRS and CDR2 is YFSETQ in the germline V gene. CDR3 in DNA: TGCGCCAGCAGCTTCGCGGGGAACACTGAAGCTTTCTTT. Translating it yields CASSFAGNTEAFF.

The CDR3 nucleotides read TGTGCCTGGAGTCCCTCCAATGAGCAGTTCTTC. This translates into CAWSPSNEQFF. The chain recombines TRBV30 with TRBJ2-1, with D unresolved. The V and J ends lost 2 bases and 6 bases respectively, with 5 bases between them. The CDR3 has 11 residues. CDR1 is GTSNPN, CDR2 SVGIG, per germline (reference sequence).

This chain links TRBV12-3 or TRBV12-4 with TRBJ2-7, with D unresolved. The CDR3 contains 14 residues. With 3 bases removed from V and 6 bases from J, the gap between germline ends came to 15 bases. The CDR3 DNA sequence: TGTGCCAGCAGTTTTACAGCCGGCGTAAGCGAGCAGTACTTC. Protein sequence: CASSFTAGVSEQYF.

The chain couples TRBV19 to TRBJ2-5, with D possibly matching TRBD2 (5 bases). V lost 3 bases, J lost 2 bases, and 13 bases lay in between. The CDR3 has 15 residues. Germline V lookup: CDR1 LNHDA, CDR2 SQIVND (reference sequence). Written as DNA, the CDR3 is TGTGCCAGTAGTATTGGAGGACTGCTACAAGAGACCCAGTACTTC. Its translation is CASSIGGLLQETQYF. The whole variable domain, remainder taken from reference TRBV19 and TRBJ2-5, is DGGITQSPKYLFRKEGQNVTLSCEQNLNHDAMYWYRQDPGQGLRLIYYSQIVNDFQKGDIAEGYSVSREKKESFPLTVTSAQKNPTAFYLCASSIGGLLQETQYFGPGTRLLVL.

The chain is built from TRBV5-1 and TRBJ2-7, with TRBD1 identical over 7 bases. Looked up from germline, CDR1 is SGHRS and CDR2 is YFSETQ. V dropped 1 base and J dropped 1; count of bases not matched to a gene: 5. The CDR3 covers 15 residues. The CDR3 coding sequence is TGCGCCAGCAGCTTGATCGGGACAGTATCCTACGAGCAGTACTTC. This gives the protein CASSLIGTVSYEQYF.

The chain carries TRBV7-9 and TRBJ1-4; maybe TRBD1 (6 bases). The CDR3 covers 15 residues. Per germline, CDR1 SEHNR and CDR2 FQNEAQ (reference sequence). The ends were cut back, 5 bases at V and 8 bases at J, with 18 bases in the middle. This CDR3 is CASSAIQGPREKLFF. The CDR3 DNA reads as TGTGCCAGCAGCGCCATACAGGGTCCTCGGGAAAAACTGTTTTTT.

This chain joins TRBV15 and TRBJ1-4, with D uncertain. Germline values: CDR1 LNHNV, CDR2 YYDKDF (reference sequence). V shed 5 bases and J shed 5 bases, with 15 bases lying between them. The CDR3 sequence is 15 residues long. CDR3 sequence reads: CATSAFRAPNEKLFF. The CDR3 bases are TGTGCCACCAGCGCCTTCCGGGCCCCGAATGAAAAACTGTTTTTT.

In its sample, this clonotype was seen once. V and J are TRBV29-1 and TRBJ1-3; TRBD1 is a possible D gene (6 bases). Germline assignment: CDR1 SQVTM and CDR2 ANQGSEA. The V and J ends lost 6 bases and 0 bases respectively, with 18 bases between them. The length of the CDR3 is 16 residues. CDR3 protein: CSVLNRDTSSGNTIYF. CDR3 in DNA: TGCAGCGTACTAAACCGGGACACAAGCTCTGGAAACACCATATATTTT.

The chain combines TRBV7-9 with TRBJ1-4; no firm D call. The CDR3 loop spans 12 amino acids. Germline CDR1 SEHNR, CDR2 FQNEAQ (reference sequence). V gave up 1 base and J gave up 13 bases, with 10 bases separating them. This CDR3 is CASSLGAFGLFF. The CDR3 nucleotides read TGTGCCAGCAGCTTAGGTGCTTTCGGACTGTTTTTT.

The chain is built from TRBV28 and TRBJ2-3; the D gene is possibly TRBD2 (6 bases). CDR1 is MDHEN, CDR2 SYDVKM, per germline. This CDR3 is built from 15 residues. CDR3: CSSLGSNGGTDTQYF. The CDR3 DNA follows: TGTAGCTCCCTGGGGAGTAATGGGGGGACAGATACGCAGTATTTT. The entire variable domain, with the rest obtained from reference TRBV28 and TRBJ2-3, is as follows: DVKVTQSSRYLVKRTGEKVFLECVQDMDHENMFWYRQDPGLGLRLIYFSYDVKMKEKGDIPEGYSVSREKKERFSLILESASTNQTSMYLCSSLGSNGGTDTQYFGPGTRLTVL.

This chain uses TRBV7-9 with TRBJ1-5; TRBD1 might be the D (5 bases). V lost 5 bases and J 4 bases, leaving 9 bases between the germline ends. From germline, CDR1 is SEHNR and CDR2 FQNEAQ (reference sequence). The CDR3 loop spans 13 amino acids. CDR3 bases: TGTGCCAGCAGCCCAGAGGGGAATCAGCCCCAGCATTTT. Amino acid sequence: CASSPEGNQPQHF.

The genes are TRBV24-1 and TRBJ2-5; weak D call: TRBD2 (5 bases). V was cut by 5 bases and J by 5 bases, with 11 bases left in between. CDR3 length: 13 residues. Germline CDR1 and CDR2: KGHDR and SFDVKD. CDR3 DNA sequence: TGTGCCACCAGTGTTTCCGGCGGGGAGACCCAGTACTTC. Translation: CATSVSGGETQYF.

This chain links TRBV20-1 with TRBJ1-5; TRBD1 agrees at 8 bases. Per the germline V gene, CDR1 is DFQATT and CDR2 is SNEGSKA (reference sequence). Trimming removed 4 bases from V and 0 bases from J; junction bases left unmatched: 2. This CDR3 region has 14 residues. The CDR3 DNA sequence: TGCAGTGCTAACAGGGGGTATAGCAATCAGCCCCAGCATTTT. It encodes CSANRGYSNQPQHF.

This sequence joins TRBV13 and TRBJ1-1; perhaps TRBD1 as D (6 bases). The CDR3 totals 14 residues. V was cut by 0 bases and J by 5 bases, with 10 bases left in between. Germline CDR1 reads PRHDT; CDR2 reads FYEKMQ (reference sequence). The CDR3 nucleotides read TGTGCCAGCAGCTTAGGAGGGGGTCGAACTGAAGCTTTCTTT. Translated, it gives CASSLGGGRTEAFF.

This rearrangement joins TRBV5-4 to TRBJ1-1; 8 nucleotides agree with TRBD1. This CDR3 is built from 13 residues. The V and J ends lost 2 bases and 8 bases, in that order; junction bases with no gene match: 5. The germline CDR1 and CDR2 sequences are SGHNT and YYREEE (reference sequence). In nucleotides, the CDR3 is TGTGCCAGCAGCTTTTTGCCAGGGGGCGAAGCTTTCTTT. It yields the protein CASSFLPGGEAFF.

The J gene is TRBJ2-1, the V gene TRBV3-1; tentatively, D is TRBD1 or TRBD2 (5 bases each). The V gene's germline CDR1 is LGHDT and CDR2 YNNKEL (reference sequence). V lost 0 bases and J lost 4, with 16 bases in between. The CDR3 has 17 amino acids. The CDR3 here is CASSQDKERGKYNEQFF. The DNA of the CDR3 is TGTGCCAGCAGCCAAGACAAGGAGAGGGGCAAATACAATGAGCAGTTCTTC.

The chain links TRBV7-8 to TRBJ2-1, with D tentatively TRBD1 (5 bases). Trimming cost V 5 bases and J 6 bases, with 14 bases left between them. Germline V gene lookup returns CDR1 SGHVS and CDR2 FQNEAQ. The CDR3 extends over 14 amino acids. CDR3 DNA sequence: TGTGCCAGCAGCACCCGGAAGGGGTTCAATGAGCAGTTCTTC. It yields the protein CASSTRKGFNEQFF.

This chain uses TRBV7-9 with TRBJ1-5; 8 positions match TRBD1. CDR1 SEHNR and CDR2 FQNEAQ come from the germline V gene (reference sequence). Germline trimming cut 5 bases from V and 6 bases from J; bases unmatched to any gene: 9. The CDR3 runs to 15 residues. The CDR3 DNA follows: TGTGCCAGCAGCCTCGAAGCAGGGGGCAGTCAGCCCCAGCATTTT. This gives the protein CASSLEAGGSQPQHF.

V and J are TRBV2 and TRBJ2-7; D not certain. The CDR3 has 13 amino acids. V was trimmed by 6 bases and J by 2 bases, leaving 11 bases between them. Germline CDR1 SNHLY, CDR2 FYNNEI. The CDR3: CASRTRPPYEQYF. The CDR3 DNA reads as TGTGCCAGCAGGACCCGACCCCCCTACGAGCAGTACTTC.

The V gene is TRBV7-9, the J gene TRBJ2-7; TRBD2 aligns across 8 bases. Germline CDR1 is SEHNR and CDR2 is FQNEAQ (reference sequence). CDR3 length equals 16 residues. With 1 base clipped from V and 2 bases from J, the junction kept 7 bases outside the gene matches. The CDR3 region is CASSLVAGGVPYEQYF. Here the CDR3 DNA reads TGTGCCAGCAGCTTAGTGGCGGGAGGAGTCCCCTACGAGCAGTACTTC.

This sequence joins TRBV7-9 and TRBJ1-2; D possibly corresponds to TRBD1 (6 bases). Germline CDR1 SEHNR, CDR2 FQNEAQ (reference sequence). The CDR3 covers 15 residues. Deletions cut 2 bases from V and 7 bases from J, with 17 bases between. CDR3 residues: CASSLSTGAEFGYTF. The CDR3 DNA sequence: TGTGCCAGCAGCTTAAGTACGGGGGCAGAGTTTGGCTACACCTTC.

The V and J genes are TRBV3-1 and TRBJ2-3, with TRBD2 matching over 9 bases. Losses at the gene ends were 0 bases for V and 2 bases for J; bases not matched to a gene: 9. The V gene's germline CDR1 is LGHDT and CDR2 YNNKEL (reference sequence). This CDR3 comprises 18 residues. CDR3 sequence reads: CASSQEARGGQNTDTQYF. As DNA, the CDR3 is TGTGCCAGCAGCCAAGAAGCGCGGGGGGGCCAAAACACAGATACGCAGTATTTT.